This T cell receptor beta chain was observed in a study of cytomegalovirus exposure and HLA in healthy donors. Findings and limits, study-wide: Judged likely to be a sequencing artifact was a cluster of highly shared sequence variants.

Of note for this clone: What it recognizes is unknown.

60 Vbeta and 13 Jbeta primers were used in PCR. Some clones are missing from TCRdb's copy, which holds only in-frame ones; the method was immunoSEQ multiplex PCR. The top ten hold 0.45% to 0.55% of the sample, which has about 150,000 clones, roughly 86% seen once. V lost 7 bases to trimming and J lost 6 bases, with 16 bases between them. Looked up from germline, CDR1 is SNHLY and CDR2 is FYNNEI. This CDR3 has 13 residues. The sample was PBMCs. This rearrangement joins TRBV2 to TRBJ2-7; a weak D match, TRBD2 (6 bases). This sequence originates from a woman aged 40 to 55 in good health and CMV-seronegative. CDR3 loop: CASNGRDLGEQYF. The CDR3 DNA follows: TGTGCCAGCAACGGGCGGGATTTGGGCGAGCAGTACTTC.